What follows describes a single T cell receptor (beta chain). A much larger clone sits a single nucleotide away, making a read error possible. TCR beta CDR3 regions were amplified from RNA transcripts. HTBI primers drove first-round RT-PCR of the TCR CDR3. TCRdb re-derived calls from the multiplex PCR reads in MiXCR, one entry per CDR3 protein. The table shows around 380,000 distinct CDR3 sequences, with around an eighth occurring only once. There are 14 residues in the CDR3. Germline V gene data show CDR1 as DFQATT and CDR2 as SNEGSKA (reference sequence). J gave up 0 bases and V 7 bases, and 6 bases lay outside the gene matches. The sample originates from a study of T cells in Graves' hyperthyroidism and ophthalmopathy.

The V gene is TRBV20-1, the J gene TRBJ1-1; 9 nucleotides match TRBD1. The receptor comes from a young man with Graves' hyperthyroidism that later progressed to Graves' ophthalmopathy. The sample comprised blood. CDR3 sequence: CSDTDRGMNTEAFF. The CDR3, as DNA: TGCAGTGATACGGACAGGGGTATGAACACTGAAGCTTTCTTT.